The clone carrying this TCR beta chain was picked up one time. Its specificity is unknown. Trimming removed 8 bases from V and 7 bases from J; junction bases left unmatched: 7. In germline, CDR1 is LNHDA, CDR2 SQIVND (reference sequence). The CDR3 has 12 amino acids. The method was immunoSEQ multiplex PCR; TCRdb's version includes in-frame clones alone and lacks a portion of them. The data hold 90,000 to 120,000 clones, with just over 90% observed a single time. The sample originates from a study of T cell responses to AZD1222 COVID-19 vaccine. Study findings and constraints: Vaccination with two AZD1222 doses was followed by a rise in Spike-specific TCR breadth and depth. The donor group comprised mostly white British people and more females; the analysis possibly underestimated clonal diversity. The repertoires were collected only after the peak T cell response.

The TCR comes from an adult who received the AZD1222 COVID-19 vaccine. The chain uses TRBV19 and TRBJ1-2; 7 bases align to TRBD1. The sequencing here drew on peripheral blood, taken 28 days after the second AZD1222 dose. The CDR3 region has the DNA TGTGCCAGTTCTCAGGGGACAGCTGGCTACACCTTC. This translates into CASSQGTAGYTF.